What follows is one TCR beta chain and its context. Antigen specificity is unknown. These data originate in a study of T cell repertoires in cytomegalovirus infection. Study as a whole: Public TCR beta signatures marked donors with CMV infection and the matching HLA.

The V gene end was trimmed by 6 bases and the J gene end by 3 bases; junction bases not matched to a gene: 8. The CDR3 is made up of 16 amino acids. Germline CDR1 and CDR2: LNHNV and YYDKDF (reference sequence). Study-wide results and limits: Ex vivo, HLA-C-restricted CMV-specific TCR beta clonotypes prevailed over the rest of the response. The cumulative frequency of public TCR beta families distinguished individuals who carried CMV together with the relevant HLA.

TCRdb ran MiXCR on the reads and lists one entry per CDR3 protein. The sample includes a few hundred thousand distinct CDR3 sequences, roughly a sixth seen only once; the top ten take 12%. The specimen was PBMCs. The sequence derives from a human donor in good health (CMV status not recorded). Some clones in this sample may be carry-over from other donors' samples. This sequence joins TRBV15 and TRBJ1-3; 10 bases are a match to TRBD1. CDR3 in amino acids: CATRETGGRFGNTIYF. As DNA, the CDR3 is TGTGCCACCAGAGAGACAGGGGGCAGGTTTGGAAACACCATATATTTT. Combining the CDR3 with reference TRBV15 and TRBJ1-3 gives the whole variable domain DAMVIQNPRYQVTQFGKPVTLSCSQTLNHNVMYWYQQKSSQAPKLLFHYYDKDFNNEADTPDNFQSRRPNTSFCFLDIRSPGLGDTAMYLCATRETGGRFGNTIYFGEGSWLTVV.